These 26 T cell receptor beta chains were sequenced from one sample in a study of T-cell memory formation after mild COVID-19. TCRdb recomputed calls from the 5' RACE reads with MiXCR, one row per CDR3 protein. The sample yields fewer than 650,000 distinct CDR3 sequences, about a fifth seen once. The sample was PBMCs or a T cell subset sorted from them (not recorded which). These receptors were collected from an adult woman who had mild COVID-19 (a few samples of this study predate the infection). Cell type and time point are not known.

The rearrangement joins TRBV29-1 to TRBJ2-3; TRBD2 might be the D (6 bases). The germline V and J ends were trimmed by 8 bases and 10 bases, with 22 bases remaining between them. Looked up from germline, CDR1 is SQVTM and CDR2 is ANQGSEA. The CDR3 has 13 amino acids. Written as DNA, the CDR3 is TGCAGCTCCGCCGGGACTTGGGGTTATGCGCAGTATTTT. It is translated as CSSAGTWGYAQYF.

The chain combines TRBV1 with TRBJ2-3; the D call TRBD2 from the table was never checked on the DNA. TRBV1 is a pseudogene locus. CDR3 size: 18 residues. The chain's CDR3 is CTSSQGTSGGASTDTQYF. DNA for the CDR3: TGCACCAGCAGCCAAGGGACTAGCGGGGGGGCTAGCACAGATACGCAGTATTTT.

V is TRBV6-2 or TRBV6-3 and J is TRBJ1-4; D may be TRBD1 (6 bases). The germline gives CDR1 MNHEY, CDR2 SVGEGT. The CDR3 totals 16 residues. The ends were cut back, 3 bases at V and 8 bases at J, with 19 bases in the middle. The DNA of the CDR3 is TGTGCCAGCAGTTATCTGGGAGACAGGTCTGGAGAAAAACTGTTTTTT. It encodes CASSYLGDRSGEKLFF.

CDR3 loop: CASSVGGRQGDGYTF. CDR3 DNA sequence: TGTGCCAGCAGCGTAGGAGGGAGGCAGGGTGATGGCTACACCTTC. This chain joins TRBV9 and TRBJ1-2, with D perhaps matching TRBD1 (5 bases). Trimming took 0 bases from V and 6 from J, leaving 15 bases between them. Germline-derived CDR1 and CDR2 are SGDLS and YYNGEE. The CDR3 has 15 amino acids. The entire variable domain, with the rest obtained from reference TRBV9 and TRBJ1-2, is as follows: DSGVTQTPKHLITATGQRVTLRCSPRSGDLSVYWYQQSLDQGLQFLIQYYNGEERAKGNILERFSAQQFPDLHSELNLSSLELGDSALYFCASSVGGRQGDGYTFGSGTRLTVV.

V and J are TRBV21-1 and TRBJ1-1. TRBV21-1 is flagged as a pseudogene. The CDR3 contains 13 residues. The CDR3 loop is CASTSPREVMAFF. The CDR3, as DNA: TGTGCCAGCACCTCCCCTCGGGAAGTGATGGCTTTCTTT.

The chain uses TRBV7-2 and TRBJ2-5, with 9 positions matching TRBD1. This CDR3 spans 15 amino acids. V lost 6 bases to trimming and J lost 3 bases; unmatched junction nucleotides: 8. Germline values: CDR1 SGHTA, CDR2 FQGNSA. The CDR3 DNA reads as TGTGCCAGCAGAACCGACAGGGGGTACGAAGAGACCCAGTACTTC. Its protein is CASRTDRGYEETQYF.

This clonotype was observed a handful of times. V gene TRBV20-1 combines with J gene TRBJ2-2, with TRBD2 matching over 8 bases. J lost 3 bases, V lost 0 bases, and 3 bases had no gene match. The CDR3 is 15 residues long. The germline V gene has CDR1 DFQATT and CDR2 SNEGSKA (reference sequence). The CDR3 region is CSAREAGVDTGELFF. The CDR3 nucleotides are TGCAGTGCTAGAGAAGCGGGAGTAGACACCGGGGAGCTGTTTTTT.

The chain links TRBV7-3 to TRBJ1-5; 7 positions match TRBD1. J gave up 5 bases and V 8 bases, and 6 bases lay outside the gene matches. CDR1 is SGHTA, CDR2 FQGTGA, per germline. The CDR3 consists of 13 residues. The DNA of the CDR3 is TGTGCCAGCGGGAGGGGGCCGGATCAGCCCCAGCATTTT. Residues: CASGRGPDQPQHF.

This clonotype was recorded a few times. The rearrangement links TRBV7-2 to TRBJ2-5; a weak D match, TRBD1 (6 bases). V was pared by 6 bases and J by 4 bases, with 15 bases between. This CDR3 spans 14 amino acids. In germline, CDR1 is SGHTA, CDR2 FQGNSA. CDR3 coding DNA: TGTGCCAGCAGGGCAACAGGGTCGGGAGAGACCCAGTACTTC. The encoded protein is CASRATGSGETQYF.

This clonotype was seen a few times. V and J are TRBV11-2 and TRBJ2-2, with 8 bases fitting TRBD1. This CDR3 comprises 16 residues. Germline trimming cut 8 bases from V and 3 bases from J; bases unmatched to any gene: 11. Germline V gives CDR1 SGHAT, CDR2 FQNNGV. The CDR3 here is CASRLNNRGYTGELFF. DNA of the CDR3: TGTGCCAGCCGACTAAATAACAGGGGGTACACCGGGGAGCTGTTTTTT.

In its sample, this clonotype was seen a few times. CDR3 sequence: CASSVGTSGDYRDTQYF. The DNA of the CDR3 is TGTGCCAGCAGCGTCGGGACTAGCGGGGACTATAGAGATACGCAGTATTTT. The chain has TRBV7-9 and TRBJ2-3; 13 bases align to TRBD2. CDR1 and CDR2 from the germline V gene are SEHNR and FQNEAQ (reference sequence). The CDR3 is made up of 17 amino acids. The J segment lost 5 bases and the V segment lost 5 bases, leaving 10 bases of the junction unmatched.

The table lists this clonotype with a few counts. The chain uses TRBV21-1 and TRBJ2-1; TRBD1 is taken as the D call from the table, unchecked against the DNA. TRBV21-1 is a pseudogene segment. The CDR3 has 17 amino acids. CDR3 coding DNA: TGTGCCAGCAGCAAAAAGACACCGGGACAGACCTACAATGAGCAGTTCTTC. It encodes CASSKKTPGQTYNEQFF.

V is TRBV7-9 and J is TRBJ2-3; no clear D gene. The CDR3 runs 15 residues. Per germline, CDR1 SEHNR and CDR2 FQNEAQ (reference sequence). V lost 1 base to trimming and J lost 0 bases, with 8 bases between them. CDR3 sequence reads: CASSLVYASTDTQYF. CDR3 bases: TGTGCCAGCAGCTTAGTATACGCTAGCACAGATACGCAGTATTTT.

This clonotype has at least ten counts. The chain uses TRBV12-3 or TRBV12-4 and TRBJ2-7, with D perhaps matching TRBD2 (5 bases). V dropped 3 bases and J dropped 0 bases, with 9 bases sitting between them. CDR3 size: 14 residues. In DNA, the CDR3 is TGTGCCAGCAGTTTTGTAGGGAGCTCCTACGAGCAGTACTTC. Its translation is CASSFVGSSYEQYF.

A single count supports this clonotype. This CDR3 reads CASSTENTGELFF. CDR3 bases: TGTGCCAGCAGCACAGAGAACACCGGGGAGCTGTTTTTT. The chain combines TRBV7-3 with TRBJ2-2; D gene unclear. The CDR3 totals 13 residues. Trimming removed 5 bases at V and 1 base at J, with 5 bases between. Germline CDR1 and CDR2: SGHTA and FQGTGA.

V and J are TRBV6-2 or TRBV6-3 and TRBJ2-7, with D perhaps TRBD2 (5 bases). Germline CDR1 MNHEY, CDR2 SVGEGT. Trimming took 3 bases from V and 5 from J, leaving 14 bases between them. The CDR3 is 14 amino acids. This CDR3 is CASSYDSSRHEQYF. In DNA form, the CDR3 reads TGTGCCAGCAGTTATGATTCTAGCCGCCACGAGCAGTACTTC.

The chain uses TRBV12-3 or TRBV12-4 and TRBJ1-1; the D is unclear. Trimming took 6 bases from V and 6 from J, leaving 17 bases between them. The CDR3 totals 14 residues. The CDR3: CASSPSGVISEAFF. The CDR3 region has the DNA TGTGCCAGCAGCCCCAGCGGGGTAATCTCTGAAGCTTTCTTT.

The V and J genes are TRBV24-1 and TRBJ2-1, with 14 bases matching TRBD2. The CDR3 has 15 residues. The germline gives CDR1 KGHDR, CDR2 SFDVKD. V lost 4 bases and J lost 8; bases outside the gene matches: 3. The CDR3 region has the DNA TGTGCCACCAGTGACGGGACTAGCGGGAGTGATGAGCAGTTCTTC. It codes for CATSDGTSGSDEQFF.

The chain combines TRBV12-3 or TRBV12-4 with TRBJ1-5; 7 positions match TRBD1. The CDR3 has 18 amino acids. Trimming at V came to 6 bases and at J to 2 bases, leaving 16 bases not matched to a gene. The CDR3 DNA sequence: TGTGCCAGCAGCAGGGACAGCCGCTTCCGCGGGGGCAATCAGCCCCAGCATTTT. It translates to CASSRDSRFRGGNQPQHF.

This clonotype was seen more than once but under ten times. The chain employs TRBV29-1 and TRBJ2-7, with 9 bases identical to TRBD2. CDR1 is SQVTM, CDR2 ANQGSEA, per germline. J gave up 6 bases and V 7 bases, and 4 bases lay outside the gene matches. The CDR3 totals 11 residues. The CDR3 nucleotides are TGCAGCGAGAGCGGGAGGCGCGAGCAGTACTTC. Its protein product is CSESGRREQYF.

The rearrangement links TRBV20-1 to TRBJ2-1; no firm D call. Germline CDR1 is DFQATT and CDR2 is SNEGSKA (reference sequence). The CDR3 totals 13 residues. Trimming removed 0 bases from V and 6 bases from J, with 9 bases in between. In DNA form, the CDR3 reads TGCAGTGCTAGAGATGGAGTTTTCAATGAGCAGTTCTTC. This gives the protein CSARDGVFNEQFF.

The V call is TRBV7-3, the J call TRBJ2-5; D uncertain. The germline CDR1 and CDR2 sequences are SGHTA and FQGTGA. V was shortened by 8 bases and J by 3 bases, with 13 bases between the two germline ends. The CDR3 length is 13 residues. DNA of the CDR3: TGTGCCAGCGCGGCTACGATTGAAGAGACCCAGTACTTC. The encoded protein is CASAATIEETQYF.

In this sample, this clonotype turned up a few times. This chain links TRBV18 with TRBJ2-2, with D possibly being TRBD2 (6 bases). Trimming removed 1 base at V and 1 base at J, with 10 bases between. Germline lookup yields CDR1 KGHSH and CDR2 LQKENI. The CDR3 is 16 residues long. CDR3 region: CASSPRGSGNTGELFF. The CDR3 DNA is TGTGCCAGCTCACCACGGGGTAGCGGGAACACCGGGGAGCTGTTTTTT.

The chain has TRBV29-1 and TRBJ1-2; D possibly corresponds to TRBD1 (5 bases). The ends were cut back, 7 bases at V and 2 bases at J, with 14 bases in the middle. CDR3 length: 13 residues. Germline V CDR1 and CDR2: SQVTM, ANQGSEA. The DNA of the CDR3 is TGCAGCGCCGAGGGGACGGAGAACTATGGCTACACCTTC. This codes for CSAEGTENYGYTF.

The chain has TRBV20-1 and TRBJ1-2; no definite D call. The germline V gene has CDR1 DFQATT and CDR2 SNEGSKA (reference sequence). CDR3 length: 10 residues. The CDR3 is CSIGQYGYTF. For the CDR3, the DNA is TGCAGCATCGGGCAGTATGGCTACACCTTC.

This clonotype was observed a handful of times. The chain joins TRBV3-1 to TRBJ1-5; no reliable D call. Trimming took off 3 bases at V and 0 bases at J, with 9 bases between the two ends. CDR1 is LGHDT and CDR2 is YNNKEL in the germline V gene (reference sequence). The length of the CDR3 is 15 residues. CDR3 region: CASSHGGDSNQPQHF. The CDR3 DNA follows: TGTGCCAGCAGCCACGGCGGTGATAGCAATCAGCCCCAGCATTTT.